Shown below are 26 T cell receptor beta chains from a single sample sequenced in a study of cytomegalovirus exposure and HLA in healthy donors. The PCR used 60 Vbeta and 13 Jbeta primers. Profiling relied on immunoSEQ multiplex PCR, and the TCRdb table lists in-frame clones only, not all of them. Of around 180,000 clones in the sample, about 79% are singletons; the top ten hold more than 0.95%. The source material was PBMCs. These receptors came from a girl aged 2 to 9 in good health and CMV-seropositive.

This clone was counted a few times. The rearrangement joins TRBV19 to TRBJ1-1, with D perhaps matching TRBD1 (5 bases). Germline V gene lookup returns CDR1 LNHDA and CDR2 SQIVND (reference sequence). This CDR3 has 15 residues. The germline V and J ends were trimmed by 4 bases and 8 bases, with 20 bases remaining between them. This CDR3 is CASSRKVGGLGEAFF. CDR3 in DNA: TGTGCCAGTAGTAGGAAGGTGGGGGGTTTGGGCGAAGCTTTCTTT.

This clone was counted a single time. V is TRBV7-8 and J is TRBJ2-7, with 7 bases that match TRBD1. The V and J ends lost 5 bases and 2 bases, in that order; junction bases with no gene match: 9. The CDR3 covers 15 residues. The germline gives CDR1 SGHVS, CDR2 FQNEAQ. CDR3: CASSPTDRVAYEQYF. Written as DNA, the CDR3 is TGTGCCAGCAGCCCAACTGACAGGGTGGCCTACGAGCAGTACTTC.

The V gene is TRBV25-1, the J gene TRBJ1-1, with a possible D match to TRBD1 (6 bases). The CDR3 extends over 15 amino acids. The germline CDR1 and CDR2 sequences are MGHDK and SYGVNS. The germline V and J ends were trimmed by 8 bases and 8 bases, with 24 bases remaining between them. The CDR3 sequence is CASRRAGASIVEAFF. The CDR3 nucleotides are TGTGCCAGCCGCCGGGCGGGGGCCAGTATCGTCGAAGCTTTCTTT.

The chain recombines TRBV5-1 with TRBJ1-2; 8 bases are a match to TRBD1. The CDR3 extends over 15 amino acids. Germline V CDR1 and CDR2: SGHRS, YFSETQ. Germline trimming cut 5 bases from V and 8 bases from J; bases unmatched to any gene: 14. The CDR3: CASRPKGQGGDGYTF. CDR3 sequence (DNA): TGCGCCAGCAGACCGAAAGGACAGGGCGGTGACGGCTACACCTTC.

This clone was picked up a small number of times. This sequence joins TRBV5-8 and TRBJ1-1, with TRBD1 identical over 9 bases. This CDR3 contains 15 residues. The ends lost 1 base at V and 3 bases at J; junction bases unmatched: 4. Looked up from germline, CDR1 is SGHTS and CDR2 is YDEGEE. The CDR3 reads CASSLQQGAYTEAFF. In nucleotides, the CDR3 is TGTGCCAGCAGCTTGCAACAGGGGGCCTACACTGAAGCTTTCTTT.

The chain couples TRBV4-1 to TRBJ2-7; TRBD1 matches 7 bases. In germline, CDR1 is MGHRA, CDR2 YSYEKL. V shed 2 bases and J 3 bases; nucleotides not matched to a gene: 7. The CDR3 has 15 residues. The CDR3: CASSQIPGQIYEQYF. The CDR3 DNA reads TGCGCCAGCAGCCAAATTCCGGGACAGATCTACGAGCAGTACTTC.

This chain uses TRBV30 with TRBJ2-3; D is perhaps TRBD1 (6 bases). V gave up 5 bases and J gave up 5 bases, with 20 bases separating them. The V gene's germline CDR1 is GTSNPN and CDR2 SVGIG (reference sequence). This CDR3 contains 15 residues. The CDR3 bases are TGTGCCTGGGGAATCACTATAATACAGGGAGATACGCAGTATTTT. Translating gives CAWGITIIQGDTQYF.

The rearrangement links TRBV5-1 to TRBJ1-1; D gene unclear. Germline loops: CDR1 SGHRS, CDR2 YFSETQ. Trimming pared 0 bases from V and 2 bases from J, leaving 8 bases between. This CDR3 has 14 amino acids. CDR3 residues: CASSLGEGNTEAFF. CDR3 sequence (DNA): TGCGCCAGCAGCTTGGGCGAGGGAAACACTGAAGCTTTCTTT.

The CDR3 here is CATSRDGNEKLFF. The CDR3 DNA follows: TGTGCCACCAGCAGAGACGGGAATGAAAAACTGTTTTTT. J is TRBJ1-4 and V is TRBV15; D is ambiguous. This CDR3 comprises 13 residues. Germline V gene data show CDR1 as LNHNV and CDR2 as YYDKDF (reference sequence). Trimming took off 0 bases at V and 5 bases at J, with 4 bases between the two ends.

The rearrangement links TRBV6-1 to TRBJ1-2, with D tentatively TRBD1 (5 bases). CDR1 and CDR2 (germline): MNHNS, SASEGT. Trimming left V 6 bases short and J 2 bases short, with 13 bases between. The CDR3 has 14 residues. The CDR3 reads CASSPRGGNYGYTF. CDR3 nucleotides: TGTGCCAGCAGCCCACGGGGGGGGAACTATGGCTACACCTTC.

This clone was recorded only once. The V and J genes are TRBV28 and TRBJ1-5; TRBD1 matches 9 bases. The junction had 5 bases not matched to a gene; V was cut back by 5 bases and J by 6 bases. In germline, CDR1 is MDHEN, CDR2 SYDVKM. This CDR3 is built from 14 residues. The CDR3 sequence: CASSPGQGSQPQHF. DNA of the CDR3: TGTGCCAGCAGTCCCGGACAGGGGAGTCAGCCCCAGCATTTT.

The chain carries TRBV11-3 and TRBJ1-3; D gene uncertain. The germline V and J ends were trimmed by 2 bases and 0 bases, with 14 bases remaining between them. This CDR3 comprises 17 residues. Germline V gives CDR1 SGHNT, CDR2 YENEEA. CDR3 region: CASSLSTEVFSGNTIYF. The CDR3 DNA reads TGTGCCAGCAGCTTAAGTACGGAGGTATTCTCTGGAAACACCATATATTTT.

V usage is TRBV6-5 and J usage is TRBJ1-6; the D is unclear. The CDR3 has 16 residues. With 4 bases removed from V and 1 base from J, the gap between germline ends came to 11 bases. In germline, CDR1 is MNHEY, CDR2 SVGAGI. The CDR3 protein is CASSLGDWSYNSPLHF. DNA for the CDR3: TGTGCCAGCAGTTTGGGTGACTGGTCCTATAATTCACCCCTCCACTTT.

The V call is TRBV4-1, the J call TRBJ1-1; D is possibly TRBD1 (5 bases). The ends were cut back, 2 bases at V and 5 bases at J, with 12 bases in the middle. The CDR3 contains 14 residues. Germline-derived CDR1 and CDR2 are MGHRA and YSYEKL. Here the CDR3 reads CASSQTRGRTEAFF. DNA for the CDR3: TGCGCCAGCAGCCAAACAAGGGGCCGGACTGAAGCTTTCTTT.

The V and J genes are TRBV2 and TRBJ2-7; 8 nucleotides line up with TRBD2. V lost 7 bases to trimming and J lost 6 bases; unmatched junction nucleotides: 2. Germline CDR1 reads SNHLY; CDR2 reads FYNNEI. This CDR3 spans 11 amino acids. The CDR3: CASISGGEQYF. In DNA, the CDR3 is TGTGCCAGCATCAGCGGGGGCGAGCAGTACTTC.

The gene calls are TRBV18 and TRBJ1-5, with D maybe TRBD1 (5 bases). The germline V and J ends were trimmed by 5 bases and 7 bases, with 12 bases remaining between them. Germline V gene data show CDR1 as KGHSH and CDR2 as LQKENI. The CDR3 totals 13 residues. The chain's CDR3 is CASSRTREQPQHF. Here the CDR3 DNA reads TGTGCCAGCTCAAGGACACGCGAACAGCCCCAGCATTTT.

The V and J genes are TRBV6-5 and TRBJ1-4; D possibly corresponds to TRBD1 (5 bases). Germline CDR1 and CDR2: MNHEY and SVGAGI. Trimming removed 2 bases at V and 6 bases at J, with 10 bases between. There are 14 residues in the CDR3. The CDR3 bases are TGTGCCAGCAGTTACGGGACGGGAGATGAAAAACTGTTTTTT. Its translation is CASSYGTGDEKLFF.

This clone appeared a single time. V is TRBV10-3 and J is TRBJ1-3, with D tentatively TRBD1 (5 bases). Deletions cut 2 bases from V and 1 base from J, with 12 bases between. The germline V gene has CDR1 ENHRY and CDR2 SYGVKD. This CDR3 is 16 amino acids long. The CDR3 sequence: CAISEISGGSGNTIYF. CDR3 bases: TGTGCCATCAGTGAGATATCGGGGGGATCTGGAAACACCATATATTTT.

The chain has TRBV11-3 and TRBJ2-1, with TRBD2 identical over 9 bases. Per the germline V gene, CDR1 is SGHNT and CDR2 is YENEEA. This CDR3 region has 17 residues. V was clipped by 5 bases and J by 5 bases; unmatched bases: 13. The DNA for the CDR3 is TGTGCCAGCAGCCGCACCATTGGACTAGCGAACAACAATGAGCAGTTCTTC. Its translation is CASSRTIGLANNNEQFF.

This clone has a single count. CDR3 sequence: CASSFSWGGAGELFF. The CDR3 coding sequence is TGTGCCAGCAGCTTTTCATGGGGGGGGGCCGGGGAGCTGTTTTTT. The genes are TRBV11-2 and TRBJ2-2; 7 bases align to TRBD2. The CDR3 runs to 15 residues. Germline-derived CDR1 and CDR2 are SGHAT and FQNNGV. V was pared by 3 bases and J by 6 bases, with 7 bases of the junction left unmatched.

The rearrangement joins TRBV19 to TRBJ2-7; 12 positions match TRBD1. The ends lost 4 bases at V and 7 bases at J; junction bases unmatched: 8. CDR3 length: 15 residues. The germline V gene encodes CDR1 LNHDA and CDR2 SQIVND (reference sequence). This CDR3 is CASSTGTGGLREQYF. In DNA form, the CDR3 reads TGTGCCAGTAGTACGGGGACAGGGGGCTTGCGTGAGCAGTACTTC.

The chain carries TRBV5-1 and TRBJ1-1; 8 positions match TRBD1. The CDR3 sequence is 15 residues long. Germline CDR1 and CDR2: SGHRS and YFSETQ. V gave up 3 bases and J gave up 6 bases; unmatched junction bases: 10. The CDR3 DNA reads as TGCGCCAGCAGCTCGGACGGGGACAGGACCGCTGAAGCTTTCTTT. Its protein is CASSSDGDRTAEAFF.

The chain carries TRBV6-5 and TRBJ1-1; tentatively, D is TRBD1 (6 bases). The germline CDR1 and CDR2 sequences are MNHEY and SVGAGI. Trimming shortened V by 6 bases and J by 8 bases, and 16 bases separated the two germline ends. The CDR3 is 13 residues long. CDR3 sequence: CASSPGVSGEAFF. Here the CDR3 DNA reads TGTGCCAGCAGCCCAGGGGTATCTGGGGAAGCTTTCTTT.

This chain connects TRBV15 to TRBJ2-5; D remains ambiguous. The CDR3 spans 13 residues. With 0 bases removed from V and 4 bases from J, the gap between germline ends came to 6 bases. Germline lookup yields CDR1 LNHNV and CDR2 YYDKDF (reference sequence). CDR3 nucleotide sequence: TGTGCCACCAGCAGAGATCTAGGAGAGACCCAGTACTTC. Translated: CATSRDLGETQYF.

The V gene is TRBV25-1, the J gene TRBJ1-2; maybe TRBD1 (5 bases). The CDR3 has 13 residues. The V and J ends lost 5 bases and 3 bases respectively, with 10 bases between them. Germline CDR1 and CDR2: MGHDK and SYGVNS. The CDR3 DNA reads as TGTGCCAGCAGTCGGCAAGGGGACTATGGCTACACCTTC. Translated, it gives CASSRQGDYGYTF.

This rearrangement joins TRBV6-5 to TRBJ1-2; 7 bases map to TRBD1. V dropped 6 bases and J dropped 3; count of bases not matched to a gene: 7. This CDR3 is 14 amino acids long. Germline lookup yields CDR1 MNHEY and CDR2 SVGAGI. CDR3 sequence (DNA): TGTGCCAGCAGCTACAAGGGACAGTACTATGGCTACACCTTC. Amino acid sequence: CASSYKGQYYGYTF.